Described below is a single TCR beta chain sequence and its context. The antigen is undetermined. This entry belongs to a study of OX40 agonist ivuxolimab in advanced cancers. Cycle 7 day 1, cycle 4 day 1, and baseline were the timepoints at which blood was sampled. The assay was immunoSEQ multiplex PCR, and TCRdb's table has in-frame clones only and misses some. Here the sample spans some 98,000 clones, roughly 91% being singletons. Whole-study results and caveats: Low levels of normalized T-cell clonal expansion also appeared in some nonresponders.

The CDR3 spans 17 residues. Trimming removed 1 base from V and 7 bases from J; junction bases left unmatched: 12. Per germline, CDR1 KGHSH and CDR2 LQKENI. This sequence originates from an adult with an advanced solid tumor such as melanoma, head and neck, liver or kidney cancer. Sample: CD4+ or CD8+ T cells sorted from blood, taken in a trial of the OX40 agonist ivuxolimab. The chain has TRBV18 and TRBJ2-2; TRBD1 matches at 7 bases. The CDR3 sequence: CASSPLPGQPSGGELFF. The CDR3 region has the DNA TGTGCCAGCTCACCACTACCGGGACAGCCTTCCGGCGGGGAGCTGTTTTTT.